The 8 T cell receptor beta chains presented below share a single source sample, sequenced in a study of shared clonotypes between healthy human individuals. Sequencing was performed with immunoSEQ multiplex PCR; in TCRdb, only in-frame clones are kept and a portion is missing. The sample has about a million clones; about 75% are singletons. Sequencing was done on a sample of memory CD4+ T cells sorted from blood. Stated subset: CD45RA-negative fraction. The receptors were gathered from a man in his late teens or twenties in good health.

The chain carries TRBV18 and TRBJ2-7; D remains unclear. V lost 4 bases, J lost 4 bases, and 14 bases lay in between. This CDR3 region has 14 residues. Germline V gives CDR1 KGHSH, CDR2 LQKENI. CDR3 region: CASSLQQIGYEQYF. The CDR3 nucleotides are TGTGCCAGCTCACTACAACAAATAGGGTACGAGCAGTACTTC.

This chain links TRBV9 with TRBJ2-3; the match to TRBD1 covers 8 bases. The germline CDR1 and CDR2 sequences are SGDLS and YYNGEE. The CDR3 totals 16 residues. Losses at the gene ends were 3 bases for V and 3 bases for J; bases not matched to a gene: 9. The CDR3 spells CASSARDRQDTDTQYF. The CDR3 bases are TGTGCCAGCAGCGCTCGGGACAGGCAGGATACAGATACGCAGTATTTT. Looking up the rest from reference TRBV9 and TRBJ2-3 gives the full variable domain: DSGVTQTPKHLITATGQRVTLRCSPRSGDLSVYWYQQSLDQGLQFLIQYYNGEERAKGNILERFSAQQFPDLHSELNLSSLELGDSALYFCASSARDRQDTDTQYFGPGTRLTVL.

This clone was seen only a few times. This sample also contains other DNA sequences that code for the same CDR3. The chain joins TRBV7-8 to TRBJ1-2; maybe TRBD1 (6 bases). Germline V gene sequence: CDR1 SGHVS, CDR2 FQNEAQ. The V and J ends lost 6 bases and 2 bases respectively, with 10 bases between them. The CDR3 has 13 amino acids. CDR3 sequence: CASSPDRNYGYTF. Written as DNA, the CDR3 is TGTGCCAGCAGTCCAGACAGGAACTATGGCTACACCTTC.

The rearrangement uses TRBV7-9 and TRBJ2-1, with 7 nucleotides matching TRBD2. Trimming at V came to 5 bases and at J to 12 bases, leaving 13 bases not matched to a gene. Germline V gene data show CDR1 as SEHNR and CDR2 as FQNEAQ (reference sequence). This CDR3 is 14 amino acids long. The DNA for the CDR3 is TGTGCCAGCAGCCTTAGCGGGCCCCAGCTCGGGCAGTTCTTC. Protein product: CASSLSGPQLGQFF.

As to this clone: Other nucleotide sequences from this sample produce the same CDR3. The CDR3 reads CASSQEGTRNTGELFF. The DNA of the CDR3 is TGCGCCAGCAGCCAAGAGGGAACGAGGAACACCGGGGAGCTGTTTTTT. The rearrangement joins TRBV4-3 to TRBJ2-2, with D unresolved. The CDR3 spans 16 residues. From germline, CDR1 is LGHNA and CDR2 YSLEER. V lost 0 bases and J lost 1, with 9 bases in between.

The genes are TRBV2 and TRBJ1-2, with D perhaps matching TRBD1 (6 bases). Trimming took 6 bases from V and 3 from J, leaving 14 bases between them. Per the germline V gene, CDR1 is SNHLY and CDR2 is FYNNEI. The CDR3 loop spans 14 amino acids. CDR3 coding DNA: TGTGCCAGCAGCCCCTGGGGGCGCGACTATGGCTACACCTTC. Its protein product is CASSPWGRDYGYTF.

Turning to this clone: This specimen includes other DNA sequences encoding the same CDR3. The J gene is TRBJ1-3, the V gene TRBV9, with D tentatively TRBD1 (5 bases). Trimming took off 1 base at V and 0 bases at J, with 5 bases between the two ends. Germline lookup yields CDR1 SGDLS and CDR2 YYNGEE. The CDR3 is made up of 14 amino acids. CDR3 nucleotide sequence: TGTGCCAGCAGCGTACAGGGCTCTGGAAACACCATATATTTT. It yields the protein CASSVQGSGNTIYF.

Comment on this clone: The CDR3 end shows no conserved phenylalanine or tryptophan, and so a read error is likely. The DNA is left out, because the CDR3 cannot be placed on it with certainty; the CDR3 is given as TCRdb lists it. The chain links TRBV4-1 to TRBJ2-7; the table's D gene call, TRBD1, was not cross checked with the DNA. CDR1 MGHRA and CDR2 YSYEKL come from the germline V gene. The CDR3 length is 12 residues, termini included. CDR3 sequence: CASSQDAQVLSL.